A single sample gave rise to the 3 T cell receptor beta chains below, sequenced in a study of OX40 agonist ivuxolimab in advanced cancers. Repertoires were generated with immunoSEQ multiplex PCR, while TCRdb's copy carries only in-frame clones and drops some. The sample lists fewer than 75,000 clones; around 81% were seen once. The sequences come from CD4+ or CD8+ T cells sorted from blood, collected in a trial of the OX40 agonist ivuxolimab. The receptor source for this set is an adult with an advanced solid tumor such as melanoma, head and neck, liver or kidney cancer.

The genes are TRBV19 and TRBJ2-1, with D possibly TRBD1 on 5 matching bases. Between the trimmed V and J ends, which lost 6 bases and 1 base, there was a span of 13 bases. The CDR3 totals 15 residues. Germline lookup yields CDR1 LNHDA and CDR2 SQIVND (reference sequence). CDR3 amino acids: CASSQTETSYNEQFF. The CDR3 bases are TGTGCCAGTAGCCAGACAGAAACTTCCTACAATGAGCAGTTCTTC.

This clone was counted a single time. The rearrangement links TRBV4-1 to TRBJ2-7; TRBD2 matches 9 bases. Germline CDR1 and CDR2: MGHRA and YSYEKL. V shed 0 bases and J 2 bases; nucleotides not matched to a gene: 8. The CDR3 loop spans 17 amino acids. CDR3 nucleotides: TGCGCCAGCAGCCAAGATTGGGGGACTAGCTCTGCCTACGAGCAGTACGTC. Translation gives CASSQDWGTSSAYEQYV.

V is TRBV28 and J is TRBJ2-7, with TRBD1 as a possible D gene (6 bases). The germline gives CDR1 MDHEN, CDR2 SYDVKM. Trimming shortened V by 8 bases and J by 4 bases, and 9 bases separated the two germline ends. The CDR3 spans 11 residues. For the CDR3, the DNA is TGTGCCAGCGCAGGGGTTTACGAGCAGTACTTC. As protein: CASAGVYEQYF. Full variable domain (missing parts from reference TRBV28 and TRBJ2-7): DVKVTQSSRYLVKRTGEKVFLECVQDMDHENMFWYRQDPGLGLRLIYFSYDVKMKEKGDIPEGYSVSREKKERFSLILESASTNQTSMYLCASAGVYEQYFGPGTRLTVT.